Each of the 20 T cell receptor beta chains below was sequenced from the same sample in a study of shared clonotypes between healthy human individuals (dated by TCRdb to about 2020). Receptor amplification or capture employed the immunoSEQ multiplex PCR assay. TCRdb carries this immuneACCESS record with in-frame sequences only. Its versions omit some clonotypes, under half of them owing to an unresolved V gene in the studies checked, with the rest unexplained. This sample comprises about 490,000 clones, about 80% of them detected only once. The top ten clones comprise approximately 12% of the sample. Material for sequencing was PBMCs. The receptor set was obtained from a woman in her 40s in good health. Some clones in this sample may be carry-over from other donors' samples.

J is TRBJ1-4 and V is TRBV6-6; D is uncertain. The V and J ends lost 5 bases and 7 bases respectively, with 11 bases between them. Germline-derived CDR1 and CDR2 are MNHNY and SVGAGI (reference sequence). This CDR3 is built from 13 residues. The CDR3 region has the DNA TGTGCCAGCAGTAATCTGGACCGTGAAAAACTGTTTTTT. Amino acid sequence: CASSNLDREKLFF.

This clone has only a few counts. The CDR3 here is CASRDLTGELFF. The CDR3 DNA reads as TGTGCCAGCAGGGACCTCACCGGGGAGCTGTTTTTT. The V gene is TRBV2, the J gene TRBJ2-2; D is unresolved. The CDR3 is 12 residues long. V was cut by 6 bases and J by 4 bases, with 6 bases left in between. Germline values: CDR1 SNHLY, CDR2 FYNNEI.

This chain links TRBV5-1 with TRBJ2-5; tentative D call: TRBD2 (5 bases). The ends were cut back, 0 bases at V and 5 bases at J, with 11 bases in the middle. CDR3 length equals 14 residues. CDR1 and CDR2 from the germline V gene are SGHRS and YFSETQ. The CDR3 DNA reads as TGCGCCAGCAGCTTGGGGACTGAGTGGGAGACCCAGTACTTC. This codes for CASSLGTEWETQYF.

V and J are TRBV6-1 and TRBJ1-1; D unclear. V was trimmed by 1 base and J by 3 bases, leaving 6 bases between them. The germline V gene has CDR1 MNHNS and CDR2 SASEGT. The CDR3 extends over 13 amino acids. CDR3: CASSEGEHTEAFF. CDR3 sequence (DNA): TGTGCCAGCAGTGAAGGAGAGCACACTGAAGCTTTCTTT.

The chain combines TRBV2 with TRBJ2-7; D not certain. Germline-derived CDR1 and CDR2 are SNHLY and FYNNEI. The V end lost 8 bases, the J end lost 1 base, and 12 bases lay between the germline ends. This CDR3 has 13 residues. Here the CDR3 reads CASHRRRSYEQYF. The DNA for the CDR3 is TGTGCCAGCCACAGACGGAGATCCTACGAGCAGTACTTC.

This clone has only a few counts. V is TRBV11-2 and J is TRBJ1-2; D might be TRBD1 (6 bases). The CDR3 is 15 amino acids. Germline loops: CDR1 SGHAT, CDR2 FQNNGV. V lost 2 bases and J 4 bases, leaving 14 bases between the germline ends. CDR3 nucleotides: TGTGCCAGCAGCTTATTCGCGGACAGTCTCTATGGCTACACCTTC. It yields the protein CASSLFADSLYGYTF.

V usage is TRBV2 and J usage is TRBJ1-1; D remains ambiguous. The CDR3 totals 13 residues. Germline CDR1 is SNHLY and CDR2 is FYNNEI. V dropped 9 bases and J dropped 4 bases, with 15 bases sitting between them. The CDR3 sequence: CASSDPPVTEAFF. The CDR3 DNA reads TGTGCCAGTTCTGACCCGCCCGTCACTGAAGCTTTCTTT. Drawing the rest from reference TRBV2 and TRBJ1-1, the complete variable domain is EPEVTQTPSHQVTQMGQEVILRCVPISNHLYFYWYRQILGQKVEFLVSFYNNEISEKSEIFDDQFSVERPDGSNFTLKIRSTKLEDSAMYFCASSDPPVTEAFFGQGTRLTVV.

The chain links TRBV14 to TRBJ1-5; D perhaps matches TRBD1 (5 bases). The germline V gene has CDR1 SGHDN and CDR2 FVKESK. Trimming took 2 bases from V and 4 from J, leaving 18 bases between them. CDR3 length: 17 residues. CDR3 sequence reads: CASSQWTSPGANQPQHF. CDR3 sequence (DNA): TGTGCCAGCAGCCAATGGACATCTCCGGGCGCGAATCAGCCCCAGCATTTT.

J is TRBJ2-2 and V is TRBV14; perhaps D is TRBD1 or TRBD2 (6 bases each). The CDR3 spans 13 residues. Germline V gene lookup returns CDR1 SGHDN and CDR2 FVKESK. V lost 4 bases and J 7 bases, leaving 10 bases between the germline ends. For the CDR3, the DNA is TGTGCCAGCAGCCGAGGGGGGATCGGGGAGCTGTTTTTT. This codes for CASSRGGIGELFF.

The chain combines TRBV6-6 with TRBJ1-1; 10 nucleotides line up with TRBD1. J lost 4 bases, V lost 7 bases, and 3 bases had no gene match. Per germline, CDR1 MNHNY and CDR2 SVGAGI (reference sequence). The CDR3 runs 13 residues. The CDR3 nucleotides are TGTGCCAGCACCTGGACAGGGGGCACTGAAGCTTTCTTT. Its translation: CASTWTGGTEAFF.

The chain is built from TRBV28 and TRBJ1-5; unclear D gene. Deletions cut 5 bases from V and 3 bases from J, with 14 bases between. Per the germline V gene, CDR1 is MDHEN and CDR2 is SYDVKM. CDR3 size: 15 residues. The CDR3 loop reads CASSRDTKNNQPQHF. In DNA form, the CDR3 reads TGTGCCAGCAGTCGAGACACAAAAAACAATCAGCCCCAGCATTTT.

The rearrangement joins TRBV10-3 to TRBJ2-5, with 8 positions matching TRBD1. Germline assignment: CDR1 ENHRY and CDR2 SYGVKD. V shed 11 bases and J 1 base; nucleotides not matched to a gene: 12. This CDR3 has 15 amino acids. CDR3 sequence reads: CASVKGGTGQETQYF. DNA of the CDR3: TGTGCCTCCGTTAAGGGTGGGACAGGCCAAGAGACCCAGTACTTC.

This rearrangement joins TRBV19 to TRBJ2-1; no firm D call. CDR3 length: 14 amino acids. V dropped 0 bases and J dropped 7 bases, with 10 bases sitting between them. Germline lookup yields CDR1 LNHDA and CDR2 SQIVND (reference sequence). Here the CDR3 reads CASSIETYSNEQFF. In DNA form, the CDR3 reads TGTGCCAGTAGTATAGAGACATACAGTAATGAGCAGTTCTTC.

This sequence joins TRBV27 and TRBJ1-2; 7 bases are a match to TRBD1. The germline V gene has CDR1 MNHEY and CDR2 SMNVEV (reference sequence). The CDR3 runs to 13 residues. J was trimmed by 6 bases and V by 3 bases; bases with no gene match: 4. The CDR3 protein is CASSLVGGDGYTF. CDR3 coding DNA: TGTGCCAGCAGTTTGGTAGGGGGCGATGGCTACACCTTC.

The chain links TRBV2 to TRBJ1-4; D is undetermined. The germline CDR1 and CDR2 sequences are SNHLY and FYNNEI. The CDR3 is 12 amino acids. Trimming left V 4 bases short and J 10 bases short, with 10 bases between. Here the CDR3 reads CASSARSRKLFF. Written as DNA, the CDR3 is TGTGCCAGCAGTGCCAGGTCTCGAAAACTGTTTTTT.

The V and J genes are TRBV5-5 and TRBJ1-2; the D gene is possibly TRBD1 (5 bases). The CDR3 sequence is 14 residues long. V lost 0 bases to trimming and J lost 6 bases, with 12 bases between them. The germline V gene has CDR1 SGHKS and CDR2 YYEKEE (reference sequence). Written as DNA, the CDR3 is TGTGCCAGCAGCTTGGCAGGGACCATGAATGGCTACACCTTC. Protein product: CASSLAGTMNGYTF. The full variable domain, its missing parts supplied by reference TRBV5-5 and TRBJ1-2, is DAGVTQSPTHLIKTRGQQVTLRCSPISGHKSVSWYQQVLGQGPQFIFQYYEKEERGRGNFPDRFSARQFPNYSSELNVNALLLGDSALYLCASSLAGTMNGYTFGSGTRLTVV.

V usage is TRBV7-9 and J usage is TRBJ2-3; D unresolved. Germline V gene lookup returns CDR1 SEHNR and CDR2 FQNEAQ (reference sequence). The V end was cut by 1 base, the J end by 8 bases, with 10 bases between. The CDR3 has 13 amino acids. As DNA, the CDR3 is TGTGCCAGCAGCTTAGACGGAGTAGCTACGCAGTATTTT. This codes for CASSLDGVATQYF.

The chain has TRBV15 and TRBJ2-5; D unresolved. CDR1 is LNHNV and CDR2 is YYDKDF in the germline V gene (reference sequence). Trimming pared 1 base from V and 1 base from J, leaving 10 bases between. CDR3 length: 15 residues. CDR3 loop: CATSRGPVPQETQYF. The CDR3 DNA reads TGTGCCACCAGCAGAGGTCCGGTCCCCCAAGAGACCCAGTACTTC.

The chain has TRBV30 and TRBJ1-5; unclear D gene. Looked up from germline, CDR1 is GTSNPN and CDR2 is SVGIG (reference sequence). V lost 2 bases, J lost 4 bases, and 6 bases lay in between. The CDR3 sequence is 12 residues long. CDR3 DNA sequence: TGTGCCTGGAGTTTCCCGAATCAGCCCCAGCATTTT. Protein: CAWSFPNQPQHF.

The chain couples TRBV18 to TRBJ1-1; maybe TRBD1 (5 bases). The V end lost 8 bases, the J end lost 1 base, and 11 bases lay between the germline ends. This CDR3 contains 13 residues. Germline CDR1 and CDR2: KGHSH and LQKENI. CDR3 nucleotides: TGTGCCAGCCGTGAGACAGCGAACACTGAAGCTTTCTTT. Amino acids: CASRETANTEAFF. The full variable domain, completed using reference TRBV18 and TRBJ1-1, is NAGVMQNPRHLVRRRGQEARLRCSPMKGHSHVYWYRQLPEEGLKFMVYLQKENIIDESGMPKERFSAEFPKEGPSILRIQQVVRGDSAAYFCASRETANTEAFFGQGTRLTVV.